This is a list of T cell receptor beta chains from one sample in a study of shared clonotypes between healthy human individuals. Profiled with immunoSEQ multiplex PCR; TCRdb holds only in-frame clones, not every one. The sample carries about 2.4 million clones, roughly 93% recorded once. Sequences were obtained from naive CD4+ T cells from PBMCs. The source is a man between 18 and 35 years old in good health. Some clones in this sample may be carry-over from other donors' samples. The conserved cysteine and the conserved F or W are not part of the CDR3 here.

V gene	CDR3 length	J gene	CDR3 protein
TRBV27	17	TRBJ2-7	ASSLMWGINRDRGHEQY
TRBV5-6	11	TRBJ1-1	ASSPAWNTEAF
TRBV28	14	TRBJ2-1	ASSLSGTGVGNEQF
TRBV6-6	9	TRBJ2-1	ATGPYNEQF
TRBV6-1	13	TRBJ1-4	ASRGRGGTNEKLF
TRBV2	14	TRBJ2-6	ASNFKGPPGANVLT
TRBV19	12	TRBJ1-1	ASRAGGADTEAF
TRBV2	13	TRBJ1-5	ASRGTGGRNQPQH
TRBV7-3	13	TRBJ2-2	ASSLSGGNAGELF
TRBV7-8	11	TRBJ2-2	ASSLVGAGELF